Below are 7 T cell receptor beta chains sequenced from a single sample in a study of blood T cell repertoires in COVID-19. The protocol was immunoSEQ multiplex PCR, while the TCRdb copy is restricted to in-frame clones and leaves out a portion. The sample contains some 530,000 clones, 80% to 90% of which appear only once. The sequenced sample was peripheral blood. These receptors originate from a human donor in a cohort sampled during active COVID-19.

Here the CDR3 reads CASSPGHGETQYF. CDR3 DNA sequence: TGTGCCAGCTCACCGGGTCACGGGGAGACCCAGTACTTC. The chain has TRBV18 and TRBJ2-5; D is uncertain. V lost 3 bases and J 5 bases, leaving 10 bases between the germline ends. Germline CDR1 KGHSH, CDR2 LQKENI. The CDR3 is 13 residues long.

V gene TRBV15 combines with J gene TRBJ2-7; tentative D call: TRBD1 (5 bases). The CDR3 spans 13 residues. Trimming left V 4 bases short and J 1 base short, with 8 bases between. Germline V CDR1 and CDR2: LNHNV, YYDKDF (reference sequence). Here the CDR3 DNA reads TGTGCCACCAGCATTACAGGTTCCTACGAGCAGTACTTC. As protein: CATSITGSYEQYF.

This chain uses TRBV11-3 with TRBJ2-2; 11 bases match TRBD2. Per germline, CDR1 SGHNT and CDR2 YENEEA. Losses at the gene ends were 5 bases for V and 4 bases for J; bases not matched to a gene: 6. The CDR3 consists of 16 residues. The CDR3 sequence is CASSLLAGGSTGELFF. CDR3 nucleotides: TGTGCCAGCAGCCTCCTAGCGGGAGGTAGCACCGGGGAGCTGTTTTTT. Based on the CDR3 plus reference TRBV11-3 and TRBJ2-2, the full variable domain is EAGVVQSPRYKIIEKKQPVAFWCNPISGHNTLYWYLQNLGQGPELLIRYENEEAVDDSQLPKDRFSAERLKGVDSTLKIQPAELGDSAVYLCASSLLAGGSTGELFFGEGSRLTVL.

The chain couples TRBV29-1 to TRBJ1-2, with 7 bases matching TRBD1. J lost 5 bases, V lost 3 bases, and 15 bases had no gene match. Germline lookup yields CDR1 SQVTM and CDR2 ANQGSEA. This CDR3 is 16 amino acids long. In DNA form, the CDR3 reads TGCAGCGTTGATGGTACCGGGACAGCGGTAGGGTATGGCTACACCTTC. It is translated as CSVDGTGTAVGYGYTF.

V is TRBV9 and J is TRBJ2-7, with 12 bases lining up with TRBD1. The germline V gene has CDR1 SGDLS and CDR2 YYNGEE. There are 14 residues in the CDR3. Trimming at V came to 4 bases and at J to 5 bases, leaving 4 bases not matched to a gene. For the CDR3, the DNA is TGTGCCAGCAGCCAATGGGACAGGGGGCACGAGCAGTACTTC. Translation gives CASSQWDRGHEQYF. The full variable domain, rest sourced from reference TRBV9 and TRBJ2-7, is DSGVTQTPKHLITATGQRVTLRCSPRSGDLSVYWYQQSLDQGLQFLIQYYNGEERAKGNILERFSAQQFPDLHSELNLSSLELGDSALYFCASSQWDRGHEQYFGPGTRLTVT.

This clone was detected once. The chain is built from TRBV18 and TRBJ2-1; D may be TRBD2 (6 bases). V was cut by 0 bases and J by 10 bases, with 19 bases left in between. The CDR3 totals 16 residues. The germline V gene has CDR1 KGHSH and CDR2 LQKENI. CDR3 bases: TGTGCCAGCTCACCACCGCCCAGCGGGCCCGCTCGGGAGCAGTTCTTC. Amino acids: CASSPPPSGPAREQFF.

The chain combines TRBV5-1 with TRBJ2-7, with D unresolved. CDR3 size: 16 residues. CDR1 is SGHRS and CDR2 is YFSETQ in the germline V gene. V was trimmed by 0 bases and J by 0 bases, leaving 13 bases between them. DNA for the CDR3: TGCGCCAGCAGCTTGGACGCAACCCACATCTCCTACGAGCAGTACTTC. Translation: CASSLDATHISYEQYF.